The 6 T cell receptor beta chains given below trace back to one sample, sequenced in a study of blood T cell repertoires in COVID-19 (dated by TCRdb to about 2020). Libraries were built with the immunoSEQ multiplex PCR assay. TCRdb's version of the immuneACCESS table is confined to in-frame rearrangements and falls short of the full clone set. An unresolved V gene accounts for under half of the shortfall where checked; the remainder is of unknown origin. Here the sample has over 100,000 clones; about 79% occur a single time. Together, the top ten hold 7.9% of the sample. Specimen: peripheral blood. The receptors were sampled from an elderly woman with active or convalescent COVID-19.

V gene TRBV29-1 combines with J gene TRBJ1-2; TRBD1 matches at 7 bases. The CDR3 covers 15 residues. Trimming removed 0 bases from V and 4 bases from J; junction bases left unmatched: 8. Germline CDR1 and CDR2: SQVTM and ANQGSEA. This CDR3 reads CSVEDGGGQIYGYTF. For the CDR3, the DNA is TGCAGCGTTGAAGACGGGGGGGGACAGATCTATGGCTACACCTTC.

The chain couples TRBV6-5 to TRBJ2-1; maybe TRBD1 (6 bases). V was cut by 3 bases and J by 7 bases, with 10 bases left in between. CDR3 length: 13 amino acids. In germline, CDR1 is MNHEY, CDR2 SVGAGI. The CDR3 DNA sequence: TGTGCCAGCAGTTATACAACAGGGAATGAGCAGTTCTTC. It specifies CASSYTTGNEQFF.

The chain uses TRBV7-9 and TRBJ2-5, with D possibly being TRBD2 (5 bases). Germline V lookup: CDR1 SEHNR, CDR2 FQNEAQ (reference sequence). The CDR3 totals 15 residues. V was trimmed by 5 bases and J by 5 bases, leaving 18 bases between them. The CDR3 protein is CASSPGNSPGETQYF. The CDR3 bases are TGTGCCAGCAGCCCCGGGAATTCCCCGGGGGAGACCCAGTACTTC.

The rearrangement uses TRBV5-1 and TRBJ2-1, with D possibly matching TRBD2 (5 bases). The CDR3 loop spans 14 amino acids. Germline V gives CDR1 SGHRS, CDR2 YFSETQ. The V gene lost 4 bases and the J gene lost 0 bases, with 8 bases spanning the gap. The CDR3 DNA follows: TGCGCCAGCAGCCTAAGCGGCTCCTACAATGAGCAGTTCTTC. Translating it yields CASSLSGSYNEQFF.

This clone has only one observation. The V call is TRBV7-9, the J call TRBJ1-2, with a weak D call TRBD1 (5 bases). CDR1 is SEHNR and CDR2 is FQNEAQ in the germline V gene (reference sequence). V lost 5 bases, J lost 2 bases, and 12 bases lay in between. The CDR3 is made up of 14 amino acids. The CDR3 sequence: CASSGGQGNYGYTF. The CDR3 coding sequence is TGTGCCAGCAGCGGTGGGCAGGGCAACTATGGCTACACCTTC.

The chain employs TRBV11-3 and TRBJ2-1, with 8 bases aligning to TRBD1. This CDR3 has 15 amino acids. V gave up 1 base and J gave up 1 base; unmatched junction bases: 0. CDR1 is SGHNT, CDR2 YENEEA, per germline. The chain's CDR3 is CASSLGQGSYNEQFF. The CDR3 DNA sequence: TGTGCCAGCAGCTTAGGACAGGGGTCCTACAATGAGCAGTTCTTC.